A single sample gave rise to the 8 T cell receptor beta chains below, sequenced in a study of tumor and adjacent non-tumor tissue in lung cancer. This sample's RNA came from whole unsorted tissue. Distant lung tissue was collected more than 3 cm away from the tumor edge. The library came from three nested PCR rounds adapted from ARM-PCR protocols. TCRdb reprocessed the multiplex PCR reads via MiXCR and lists one record per CDR3 protein. The repertoire holds around 100,000 distinct CDR3 sequences, with 65% as singletons. The source material was distant non-tumor lung tissue. All receptors come from a man aged 25-45 years with non-small cell lung cancer.

Comments on this clonotype: This clone may be a read error of a much larger clone one base away. The rearrangement uses TRBV11-3 and TRBJ2-7; the match to TRBD2 covers 7 bases. V was clipped by 4 bases and J by 0 bases; unmatched bases: 9. This CDR3 is built from 16 residues. Germline V lookup: CDR1 SGHNT, CDR2 YENEEA. CDR3 region: CASSSLARGSSYEQYF. The CDR3 DNA follows: TGTGCCAGCAGCTCCCTCGCGCGGGGGAGCTCCTACGAGCAGTACTTC.

A note on this clonotype: A read error may be the cause here, since a much bigger clone is one base away. The CDR3 DNA is TGTGACAGCAGCCGTTTACAAGGGATAGGGGGCTACACCTTC. This translates into CDSSRLQGIGGYTF. V is TRBV12-3 or TRBV12-4 and J is TRBJ1-2; D gene unclear. The CDR3 sequence is 14 residues long.

The genes are TRBV24-1 and TRBJ2-5, with no clear D. The V gene's germline CDR1 is KGHDR and CDR2 SFDVKD. CDR3 length equals 14 residues. V dropped 5 bases and J dropped 4 bases, with 13 bases sitting between them. DNA for the CDR3: TGTGCCACCAGTGTACGAGCTCAAGGAGAGACCCAGTACTTC. This gives the protein CATSVRAQGETQYF.

This clonotype has only a few counts. The V gene is TRBV11-2, the J gene TRBJ2-3; 8 bases are a match to TRBD2. CDR1 and CDR2 (germline): SGHAT, FQNNGV. The junction had 8 bases not matched to a gene; V was cut back by 4 bases and J by 2 bases. This CDR3 is built from 16 residues. The CDR3 DNA is TGTGCCAGCAGCTACCCCTCTAGCGGGTACACAGATACGCAGTATTTT. Translated: CASSYPSSGYTDTQYF.

Concerning this clonotype itself: Germline is not matched at one junction end, which may reflect a read error. J is TRBJ2-5 and V is TRBV11-2, with 7 bases matching TRBD2. The CDR3 length is 14 residues. Germline CDR1 reads SGHAT; CDR2 reads FQNNGV. CDR3 coding DNA: TGTGCCAGCAGCATAGACCGGGGGGAAGGGACCCAGTACTTC. Encoded protein: CASSIDRGEGTQYF.

Details on this clonotype: Possible read error: a much larger clone is one base away. The final CDR3 position lacks the conserved phenylalanine or tryptophan, pointing to a likely read error. The chain uses TRBV24-1 and TRBJ1-1; 7 bases match TRBD1. CDR3 length: 16 amino acids. V shed 8 bases and J 1 base; nucleotides not matched to a gene: 12. The V gene's germline CDR1 is KGHDR and CDR2 SFDVKD. CDR3 sequence reads: CATTPPDRDGNTEAFL. CDR3 DNA sequence: TGTGCCACCACTCCCCCCGACAGGGATGGGAACACTGAAGCTTTCCTT.

Concerning this clonotype itself: One end of the junction is discordant with germline, which a read error may explain. The genes are TRBV12-3 or TRBV12-4 and TRBJ2-7; 7 bases map to TRBD1. The CDR3 has 16 residues. The CDR3 here is CASSFPRRDSSYKQYF. The CDR3 DNA reads as TGTGCCAGCAGTTTTCCCCGTCGGGACAGTTCCTACAAGCAGTACTTC.

This chain joins TRBV20-1 and TRBJ1-1; D is ambiguous. The germline gives CDR1 DFQATT, CDR2 SNEGSKA (reference sequence). Between the trimmed V and J ends, which lost 7 bases and 1 base, there was a span of 13 bases. The CDR3 covers 13 residues. CDR3 nucleotide sequence: TGCAGTGTTAGCCCGGGAGAGAACACTGAAGCTTTCTTT. Translated: CSVSPGENTEAFF.